The source of this T cell receptor beta chain is a study of T cells in Graves' hyperthyroidism and ophthalmopathy. RNA transcripts gave rise to amplified TCR beta CDR3 regions. The HTBI set primed first-round TCR CDR3 RT-PCR. TCRdb independently ran MiXCR on the multiplex PCR reads; one entry per CDR3 protein. The data contain fewer than 350,000 distinct CDR3 sequences, about 14% of them seen just once; the ten biggest clones take up 7.8%. This clonotype was detected ten times or more. Per the germline V gene, CDR1 is LGHNA and CDR2 is YNFKEQ. Unmatched junction bases numbered 14, after V lost 1 base and J lost 5 bases. The CDR3 sequence is 18 residues long.

The sequencing sample was made of blood. This receptor was identified in a woman aged 30 to 39 with Graves' hyperthyroidism that later progressed to Graves' ophthalmopathy. This rearrangement joins TRBV4-2 to TRBJ1-2; TRBD1 matches at 9 bases. CDR3 in DNA: TGTGCCAGCAGCCAAGCCCTGGGACAGGGCTATGGTTCTTATGGCTACACCTTC. As protein: CASSQALGQGYGSYGYTF.